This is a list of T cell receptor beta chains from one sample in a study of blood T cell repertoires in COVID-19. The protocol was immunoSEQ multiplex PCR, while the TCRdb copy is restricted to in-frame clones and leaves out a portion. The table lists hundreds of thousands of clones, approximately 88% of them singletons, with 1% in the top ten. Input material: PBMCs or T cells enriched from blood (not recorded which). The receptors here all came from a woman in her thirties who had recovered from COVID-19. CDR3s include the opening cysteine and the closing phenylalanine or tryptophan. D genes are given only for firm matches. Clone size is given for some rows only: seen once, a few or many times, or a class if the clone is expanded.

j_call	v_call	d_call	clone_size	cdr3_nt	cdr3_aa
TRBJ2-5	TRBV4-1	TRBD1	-	TGCGCCAGCAGCCCCGTCAGGGGACAGGGGAAAGAGACCCAGTACTTC	CASSPVRGQGKETQYF
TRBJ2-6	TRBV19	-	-	TGTGCCAGTAGTATGCGGAGGGCCTCAACTTCTGGGGCCAACGTCCTGACTTTC	CASSMRRASTSGANVLTF
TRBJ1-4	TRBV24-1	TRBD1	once	TGTGCCACCAGTGACAAGTCCGGGACAGTAGGTGAAAAACTGTTTTTT	CATSDKSGTVGEKLFF
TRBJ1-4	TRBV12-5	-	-	TGTGCTAGTGGTTTGTCCTCCTGGCCAGGCCTCGCAACTAATGAAAAACTGTTTTTT	CASGLSSWPGLATNEKLFF
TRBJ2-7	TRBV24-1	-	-	TGTGCCACCAGTGATTCAAGGAGGGCCGAGCAGTACTTC	CATSDSRRAEQYF
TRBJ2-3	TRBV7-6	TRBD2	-	TGTGCCAGCAGCTTAGTCTGGCGGACTAGCGGGGGGGAGGGCACAGATACGCAGTATTTT	CASSLVWRTSGGEGTDTQYF
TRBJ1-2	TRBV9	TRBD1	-	TGTGCCAGCAGCGGCGAGGTGACAGGGATTAGCGGCTACACCTTC	CASSGEVTGISGYTF
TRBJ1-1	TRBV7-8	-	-	TGTGCCAGCAGCTTTCCCGGGGCAGGGGAGAACACTGAAGCTTTCTTT	CASSFPGAGENTEAFF
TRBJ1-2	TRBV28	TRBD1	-	TGTGCCAGCAGTTTTGGGGGGACAGGTGGAGGCTACACCTTC	CASSFGGTGGGYTF
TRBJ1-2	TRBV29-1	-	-	TGCAGCGCGACAGCCTCTAACTATGGCTACACCTTC	CSATASNYGYTF
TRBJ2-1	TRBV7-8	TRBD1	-	TGTGCCAGCAGCTTGTACCGGGACAGGGCCGAGCAGTTCTTC	CASSLYRDRAEQFF
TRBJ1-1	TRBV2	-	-	TGTGCCAGCAGTGAAGCGGGGGCGGCGAACACTGAAGCTTTCTTT	CASSEAGAANTEAFF
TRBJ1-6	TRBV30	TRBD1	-	TGTGCCTGGACTCGGGACAGGGTGCCTGGTAATTCACCCCTCCACTTT	CAWTRDRVPGNSPLHF
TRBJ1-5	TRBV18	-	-	TGTGCCAGCTCACCGTCAGATTTCTTGCCCCAGCATTTT	CASSPSDFLPQHF
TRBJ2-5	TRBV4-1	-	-	TGCGCCAGCAGCCAAGGGGGGGGCGGGAAGACCCAGTACTTC	CASSQGGGGKTQYF
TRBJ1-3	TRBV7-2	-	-	TGTGCCAGCAGCTTAGCGCCAGGGTCAGGAAACACCATATATTTT	CASSLAPGSGNTIYF
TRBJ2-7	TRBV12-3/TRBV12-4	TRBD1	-	TGTGCCAGCGGACAGGGAAAGTACGAGCAGTACTTC	CASGQGKYEQYF
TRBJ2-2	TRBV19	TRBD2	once	TGTGCCAGTAAGGGACTAGGAAGCACCGGGGAGCTGTTTTTT	CASKGLGSTGELFF
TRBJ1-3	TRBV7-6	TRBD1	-	TGTGCCAGCAGCTTAGGGACAGGGGGAAGCTCTGGAAACACCATATATTTT	CASSLGTGGSSGNTIYF
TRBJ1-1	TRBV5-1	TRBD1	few	TGCGCCAGCACGAGCATCGGGGACAGGGGCCCAGGGGGCACTGAAGCTTTCTTT	CASTSIGDRGPGGTEAFF
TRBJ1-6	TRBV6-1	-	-	TGTGCCAGCAGTGAAGCGAACAGTCCCTCCTCACCCCTCCACTTT	CASSEANSPSSPLHF
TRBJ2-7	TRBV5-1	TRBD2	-	TGCGCCAGCAGCTTGACTAGCGGGAGTTACGAGCAGTACTTC	CASSLTSGSYEQYF
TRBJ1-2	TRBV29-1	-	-	TGCAGCGTTGGGACTCGATTAAACTATGGCTACACCTTC	CSVGTRLNYGYTF
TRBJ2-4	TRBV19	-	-	TGTGCCAGTAGTGTGGCAGTCGCCAAAAACATTCAGTACTTC	CASSVAVAKNIQYF
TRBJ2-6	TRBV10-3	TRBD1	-	TGTGCCATCCGGACAGGGGGCGGTGGTGGGGCCAACGTCCTGACTTTC	CAIRTGGGGGANVLTF
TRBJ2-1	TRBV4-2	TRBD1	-	TGTGCCAGCAGCCAAGATGGCGGACAGGGGGGCAATGAGCAGTTCTTC	CASSQDGGQGGNEQFF
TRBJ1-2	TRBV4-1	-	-	TGCGCCAGCAGCCAACGGGTAGGCCTAAACTATGGCTACACCTTC	CASSQRVGLNYGYTF
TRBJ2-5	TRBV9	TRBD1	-	TGTGCCAGCAGCGTAGGGAAGACAGGGACACAAGAGACCCAGTACTTC	CASSVGKTGTQETQYF
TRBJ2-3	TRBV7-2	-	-	TGTGCCAGCAGCCCGTTCAAAGCAGCGGGCACAGATACGCAGTATTTT	CASSPFKAAGTDTQYF
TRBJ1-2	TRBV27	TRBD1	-	TGTGCCAGCAGTTCACAGGGGGCCCGAGCTAACTATGGCTACACCTTC	CASSSQGARANYGYTF
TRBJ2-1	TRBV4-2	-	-	TGTGCCAGCAGCCAAGATGCCAGCGGGTGGTACAATGAGCAGTTCTTC	CASSQDASGWYNEQFF
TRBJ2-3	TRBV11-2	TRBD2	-	TGTGCCAGCAGATTGGGGGGGGGAGATACGCAGTATTTT	CASRLGGGDTQYF
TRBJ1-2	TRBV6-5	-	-	TGTGCCAGCAGACGATACACACAGGATGTCTATGGCTACACCTTC	CASRRYTQDVYGYTF
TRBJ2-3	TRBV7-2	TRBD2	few	TGTGCCAGCAGCTTACGCGGGTGGGGCGGGAGTGGAACAGATACGCAGTATTTT	CASSLRGWGGSGTDTQYF
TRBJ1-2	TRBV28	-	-	TGTGCCAGCAGTTTTAACAGGCTATATGGCTACACCTTC	CASSFNRLYGYTF
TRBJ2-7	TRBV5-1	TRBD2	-	TGCGCCAGCAGCTTGGGTACGACTAGCCTCGGCGACGAGCAGTACTTC	CASSLGTTSLGDEQYF
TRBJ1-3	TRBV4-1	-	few	TGCGCCAGCAGCCAACCACGGGATACTGGAAACACCATATATTTT	CASSQPRDTGNTIYF
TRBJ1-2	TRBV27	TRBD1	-	TGTGCCAGCAGTTTGGGACAGGGGACCCCAAACTATGGCTACACCTTC	CASSLGQGTPNYGYTF
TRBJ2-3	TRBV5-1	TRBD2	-	TGCGCCAGCAGCTCGGGACTAGCGGGAGTTGTTGGAGATACGCAGTATTTT	CASSSGLAGVVGDTQYF
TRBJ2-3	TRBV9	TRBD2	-	TGTGCCAGCAGCGCTCCCCGGGGGGGAGGCACAGATACGCAGTATTTT	CASSAPRGGGTDTQYF
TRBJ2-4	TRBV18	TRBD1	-	TGTGCCAGCTCCCCACCCCTACAGGGGATACTAGCCAAAAACATTCAGTACTTC	CASSPPLQGILAKNIQYF
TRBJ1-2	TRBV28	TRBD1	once	TGTGCCAGCAGCCACCTAGATGACAGGGTTAATGGCTACACCTTC	CASSHLDDRVNGYTF
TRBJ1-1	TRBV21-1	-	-	TGTGCCAGACAGGTCTCCACTGAAGCTTTCTTT	CARQVSTEAFF
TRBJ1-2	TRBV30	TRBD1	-	TGTGCCTCAAATACCCCCGGGACAGCGTATGGCTACACCTTC	CASNTPGTAYGYTF
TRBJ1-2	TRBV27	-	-	TGTGCCAGCAGCCCGGGACAACTCTATGGCTACACCTTC	CASSPGQLYGYTF